These 21 T cell receptor beta chains came from one sample sequenced in a study of blood T cell repertoires in COVID-19. TCRdb's table, derived via immunoSEQ multiplex PCR, lists solely in-frame clones and lacks some. The sample holds roughly 180,000 clones, about 88% seen once. The sequenced sample was peripheral blood. The receptors come from a man aged 70 or older with active or convalescent COVID-19.

This clone is a singleton in its sample. The V gene is TRBV7-2, the J gene TRBJ1-4, with TRBD1 matching 8 bases. Trimming cost V 5 bases and J 6 bases; bases outside gene matches: 5. Germline CDR1 and CDR2: SGHTA and FQGNSA. This CDR3 contains 14 residues. The CDR3: CASSADRGYEKLFF. CDR3 sequence (DNA): TGTGCCAGCAGCGCAGACAGGGGTTATGAAAAACTGTTTTTT.

A single count supports this clone. In DNA form, the CDR3 reads TGTGCCAGCAGCGCACGGACAGGGCTCTATGGCTACACCTTC. Translated: CASSARTGLYGYTF. This chain connects TRBV9 to TRBJ1-2; 8 bases line up with TRBD1. J was trimmed by 4 bases and V by 3 bases; bases with no gene match: 5. The CDR3 spans 14 residues. Germline V gene sequence: CDR1 SGDLS, CDR2 YYNGEE. Drawing the rest from reference TRBV9 and TRBJ1-2, the complete variable domain is DSGVTQTPKHLITATGQRVTLRCSPRSGDLSVYWYQQSLDQGLQFLIQYYNGEERAKGNILERFSAQQFPDLHSELNLSSLELGDSALYFCASSARTGLYGYTFGSGTRLTVV.

The genes are TRBV18 and TRBJ1-1; unclear D gene. CDR1 and CDR2 from the germline V gene are KGHSH and LQKENI. The CDR3 contains 14 residues. The ends were cut back, 3 bases at V and 2 bases at J, with 10 bases in the middle. Here the CDR3 reads CASSPTAANTEAFF. For the CDR3, the DNA is TGTGCCAGCTCACCCACAGCTGCTAACACTGAAGCTTTCTTT.

CDR3 loop: CAIGTPEKLFF. CDR3 DNA sequence: TGTGCCATCGGGACACCTGAAAAACTGTTTTTT. The chain uses TRBV15 and TRBJ1-4; possible D gene TRBD1, 6 bases. Germline V gives CDR1 LNHNV, CDR2 YYDKDF (reference sequence). The CDR3 is 11 amino acids. Trimming left V 10 bases short and J 7 bases short, with 10 bases between. The variable domain in full, completed from reference TRBV15 and TRBJ1-4, reads DAMVIQNPRYQVTQFGKPVTLSCSQTLNHNVMYWYQQKSSQAPKLLFHYYDKDFNNEADTPDNFQSRRPNTSFCFLDIRSPGLGDTAMYLCAIGTPEKLFFGSGTQLSVL.

This clone showed up just a few times. V usage is TRBV7-9 and J usage is TRBJ1-1; TRBD1 matches 9 bases. The germline CDR1 and CDR2 sequences are SEHNR and FQNEAQ (reference sequence). This CDR3 has 17 amino acids. V gave up 3 bases and J gave up 0 bases; unmatched junction bases: 8. CDR3 bases: TGTGCCAGCAGCTTTGGGGACAGGGAATTAATGAACACTGAAGCTTTCTTT. Translation gives CASSFGDRELMNTEAFF.

This chain links TRBV5-1 with TRBJ1-1, with TRBD1 identical over 8 bases. The CDR3 consists of 14 residues. Looked up from germline, CDR1 is SGHRS and CDR2 is YFSETQ. The junction had 5 bases not matched to a gene; V was cut back by 3 bases and J by 4 bases. The CDR3 here is CASSSDRAGTEAFF. The CDR3 DNA reads as TGCGCCAGCAGCTCGGACAGGGCCGGCACTGAAGCTTTCTTT.

V is TRBV7-9 and J is TRBJ2-3; the D gene is possibly TRBD1 (5 bases). The CDR3 runs to 15 residues. Germline-derived CDR1 and CDR2 are SEHNR and FQNEAQ (reference sequence). V dropped 3 bases and J dropped 2 bases, with 12 bases sitting between them. The CDR3 DNA follows: TGTGCCAGCAGCTTTCAGGGTCCAGCCACAGATACGCAGTATTTT. It codes for CASSFQGPATDTQYF. Full variable domain (outside the CDR3, taken from reference TRBV7-9 and TRBJ2-3): DTGVSQNPRHKITKRGQNVTFRCDPISEHNRLYWYRQTLGQGPEFLTYFQNEAQLEKSRLLSDRFSAERPKGSFSTLEIQRTEQGDSAMYLCASSFQGPATDTQYFGPGTRLTVL.

In the case of this clone: The same CDR3 can be traced to other DNA sequences in this sample. This chain joins TRBV5-6 and TRBJ1-2; 8 positions agree with TRBD1. Germline CDR1 and CDR2: SGHDT and YYEEEE. There are 14 residues in the CDR3. The V segment lost 5 bases and the J segment 4 bases; nucleotides outside the gene matches: 7. The CDR3: CASSSRTGSYGYTF. DNA of the CDR3: TGTGCCAGCAGTTCGAGGACAGGGTCCTATGGCTACACCTTC.

The genes are TRBV29-1 and TRBJ1-2, with D perhaps TRBD1 (5 bases). The CDR3 length is 10 residues. Germline loops: CDR1 SQVTM, CDR2 ANQGSEA. V was trimmed by 7 bases and J by 8 bases, leaving 11 bases between them. The CDR3 DNA sequence: TGCAGCGCCCAGGGTGGCGGCTACACCTTC. Its protein is CSAQGGGYTF. The whole variable domain, filled in from reference TRBV29-1 and TRBJ1-2, reads SAVISQKPSRDICQRGTSLTIQCQVDSQVTMMFWYRQQPGQSLTLIATANQGSEATYESGFVIDKFPISRPNLTFSTLTVSNMSPEDSSIYLCSAQGGGYTFGSGTRLTVV.

DNA of the CDR3: TGTGCCAGCAGTTCTCAGGGGTTTCAGGAGACCCAGTACTTC. This sequence encodes CASSSQGFQETQYF. The rearrangement joins TRBV6-2 or TRBV6-3 to TRBJ2-5, with D possibly matching TRBD1 (6 bases). Germline CDR1 is MNHEY and CDR2 is SVGEGT. With 4 bases removed from V and 5 bases from J, the gap between germline ends came to 14 bases. This CDR3 comprises 14 residues.

The V and J genes are TRBV5-1 and TRBJ1-5; D is uncertain. Trimming removed 1 base from V and 5 bases from J, with 7 bases in between. CDR3 length: 13 amino acids. Germline V CDR1 and CDR2: SGHRS, YFSETQ. In DNA, the CDR3 is TGCGCCAGCAGCTTGCGCGGGGATCAGCCCCAGCATTTT. Translated, it gives CASSLRGDQPQHF. The whole variable domain, remainder taken from reference TRBV5-1 and TRBJ1-5, is KAGVTQTPRYLIKTRGQQVTLSCSPISGHRSVSWYQQTPGQGLQFLFEYFSETQRNKGNFPGRFSGRQFSNSRSEMNVSTLELGDSALYLCASSLRGDQPQHFGDGTRLSIL.

V gene TRBV24-1 combines with J gene TRBJ2-6; 9 nucleotides agree with TRBD1. Germline CDR1 and CDR2: KGHDR and SFDVKD. With 3 bases clipped from V and 2 bases from J, the junction kept 10 bases outside the gene matches. The CDR3 has 19 amino acids. For the CDR3, the DNA is TGTGCCACCAGTGATGGGCGGGACAGGGTATCCCCTGGGGCCAACGTCCTGACTTTC. As protein: CATSDGRDRVSPGANVLTF.

The CDR3 sequence is CASSLFPTGGYNEQFF. CDR3 DNA sequence: TGCGCCAGCAGCCTATTCCCGACAGGGGGCTACAATGAGCAGTTCTTC. This rearrangement joins TRBV4-3 to TRBJ2-1, with TRBD1 matching 9 bases. The CDR3 is made up of 16 amino acids. The V segment lost 4 bases and the J segment 3 bases; nucleotides outside the gene matches: 7. Germline CDR1 is LGHNA and CDR2 is YSLEER.

This rearrangement joins TRBV16 to TRBJ2-7; D unclear. Deletions cut 3 bases from V and 7 bases from J, with 7 bases between. From germline, CDR1 is KGHSY and CDR2 FQNENV. CDR3 length equals 11 residues. As DNA, the CDR3 is TGTGCCAGCAGCCAGGTCCGGGAGCAGTACTTC. It yields the protein CASSQVREQYF.

The genes are TRBV28 and TRBJ2-5; TRBD2 is a possible D gene (7 bases). CDR1 MDHEN and CDR2 SYDVKM come from the germline V gene. V was shortened by 6 bases and J by 5 bases, with 13 bases between the two germline ends. The CDR3 totals 13 residues. CDR3 bases: TGTGCCAGCAGAATCGCGGGGGCGGAGACCCAGTACTTC. Protein: CASRIAGAETQYF.

The V gene is TRBV19, the J gene TRBJ2-2; TRBD2 agrees at 9 bases. Germline assignment: CDR1 LNHDA and CDR2 SQIVND (reference sequence). The CDR3 runs 15 residues. The V segment lost 6 bases and the J segment 0 bases; nucleotides outside the gene matches: 2. The CDR3 DNA sequence: TGTGCCAGTAGGCTAGCGGGGCCGAACACCGGGGAGCTGTTTTTT. This gives the protein CASRLAGPNTGELFF.

The V gene is TRBV28, the J gene TRBJ1-6, with TRBD1 matching over 8 bases. This CDR3 comprises 16 residues. Germline-derived CDR1 and CDR2 are MDHEN and SYDVKM. V trimming: 4 bases; J trimming: 11 bases; junction bases outside the gene matches: 13. CDR3 sequence reads: CASSSTFQGAFAPLHF. CDR3 nucleotide sequence: TGTGCCAGCAGTTCAACCTTCCAGGGGGCATTCGCACCCCTCCACTTT.

The V call is TRBV7-2, the J call TRBJ2-2; D is possibly TRBD1 (6 bases). The CDR3 extends over 14 amino acids. In germline, CDR1 is SGHTA, CDR2 FQGNSA. V lost 4 bases to trimming and J lost 5 bases, with 11 bases between them. CDR3 region: CASSSDRLTGELFF. Written as DNA, the CDR3 is TGTGCCAGCAGCTCAGACAGGTTGACCGGGGAGCTGTTTTTT.

CDR3 DNA: TGTGCCAGCAGCTTAGGTGCGGGGGGTATTTGGCCAGATACGCAGTATTTT. It yields the protein CASSLGAGGIWPDTQYF. This chain uses TRBV11-3 with TRBJ2-3; 8 nucleotides line up with TRBD2. This CDR3 comprises 17 residues. Looked up from germline, CDR1 is SGHNT and CDR2 is YENEEA. V gave up 1 base and J gave up 4 bases; unmatched junction bases: 10.

CDR3 coding DNA: TGTGCCAGCAGTATTTCCCCGACAGGGGGCGGCAATCAGCCCCAGCATTTT. This gives the protein CASSISPTGGGNQPQHF. V is TRBV2 and J is TRBJ1-5; 10 positions match TRBD1. Losses at the gene ends were 5 bases for V and 2 bases for J; bases not matched to a gene: 9. Looked up from germline, CDR1 is SNHLY and CDR2 is FYNNEI. The CDR3 loop spans 17 amino acids. Based on the CDR3 plus reference TRBV2 and TRBJ1-5, the full variable domain is EPEVTQTPSHQVTQMGQEVILRCVPISNHLYFYWYRQILGQKVEFLVSFYNNEISEKSEIFDDQFSVERPDGSNFTLKIRSTKLEDSAMYFCASSISPTGGGNQPQHFGDGTRLSIL.

This clone has just one count. V and J are TRBV20-1 and TRBJ1-6; unclear D gene. Germline V gene sequence: CDR1 DFQATT, CDR2 SNEGSKA (reference sequence). There are 12 residues in the CDR3. Trimming pared 3 bases from V and 9 bases from J, leaving 9 bases between. DNA of the CDR3: TGCAGTGCTAGTAACAACGCTTCACCCCTCCACTTT. Residues: CSASNNASPLHF.